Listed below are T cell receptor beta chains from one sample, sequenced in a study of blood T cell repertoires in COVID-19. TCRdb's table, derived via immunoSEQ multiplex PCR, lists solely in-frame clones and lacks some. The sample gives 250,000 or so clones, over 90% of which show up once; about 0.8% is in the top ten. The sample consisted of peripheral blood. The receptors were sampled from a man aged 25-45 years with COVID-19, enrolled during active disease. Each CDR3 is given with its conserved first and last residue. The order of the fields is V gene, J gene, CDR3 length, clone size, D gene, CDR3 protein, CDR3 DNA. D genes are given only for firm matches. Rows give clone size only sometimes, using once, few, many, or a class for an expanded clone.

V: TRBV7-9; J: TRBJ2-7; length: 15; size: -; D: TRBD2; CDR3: CASSSSGGTSYEQYF; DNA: TGTGCCAGCAGCTCTAGCGGGGGGACCTCCTACGAGCAGTACTTC
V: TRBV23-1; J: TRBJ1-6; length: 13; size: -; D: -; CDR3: CASSDRSGSPLHF; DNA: TGCGCCAGCAGTGACCGGTCGGGATCACCCCTCCACTTT
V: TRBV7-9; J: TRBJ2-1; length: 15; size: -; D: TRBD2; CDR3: CASSPLGGGVREQFF; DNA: TGTGCCAGCAGTCCCCTAGGCGGGGGGGTTCGAGAGCAGTTCTTC
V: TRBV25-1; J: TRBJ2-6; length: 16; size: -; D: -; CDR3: CASSRDTGSGANVLTF; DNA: TGTGCCAGCAGTAGAGATACAGGGTCCGGGGCCAACGTCCTGACTTTC
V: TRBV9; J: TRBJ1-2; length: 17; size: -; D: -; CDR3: CASSALEGAGLSYGYTF; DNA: TGTGCCAGCAGCGCGTTAGAGGGAGCAGGTCTCTCCTATGGCTACACCTTC
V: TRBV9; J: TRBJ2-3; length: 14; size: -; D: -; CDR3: CASSKGTHPDTQYF; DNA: TGTGCCAGCAGCAAGGGGACTCACCCAGATACGCAGTATTTT
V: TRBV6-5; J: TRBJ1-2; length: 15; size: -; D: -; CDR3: CASRNGGSGYYGYTF; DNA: TGTGCCAGCAGAAACGGGGGGTCGGGATACTATGGCTACACCTTC
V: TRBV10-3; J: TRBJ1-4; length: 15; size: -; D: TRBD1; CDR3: CAISERGDSNEKLFF; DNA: TGTGCCATCAGTGAAAGGGGGGACAGTAATGAAAAACTGTTTTTT
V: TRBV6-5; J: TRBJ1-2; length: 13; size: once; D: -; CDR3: CATQREGLGGYTF; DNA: TGTGCCACTCAAAGGGAGGGATTGGGTGGCTACACCTTC
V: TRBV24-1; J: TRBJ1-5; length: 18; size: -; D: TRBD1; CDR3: CATSDHPLQGAGNQPQHF; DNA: TGTGCCACCAGTGACCACCCCCTACAGGGGGCTGGCAATCAGCCCCAGCATTTT
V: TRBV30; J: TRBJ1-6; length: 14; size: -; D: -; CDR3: CAWSRGTKNSPLHF; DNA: TGTGCCTGGAGTAGGGGGACCAAGAATTCACCCCTCCACTTT
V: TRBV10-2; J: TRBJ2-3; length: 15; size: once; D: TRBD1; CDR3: CASSAVGQPSDTQYF; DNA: TGCGCCAGCAGTGCAGTGGGACAGCCATCCGATACGCAGTATTTT
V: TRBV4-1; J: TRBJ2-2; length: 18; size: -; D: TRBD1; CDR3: CASSRTGTGGANTGELFF; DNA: TGCGCCAGCAGCCGCACCGGAACAGGGGGCGCGAACACCGGGGAGCTGTTTTTT
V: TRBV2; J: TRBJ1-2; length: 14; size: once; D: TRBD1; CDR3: CASRIGQGNYGYTF; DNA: TGTGCCAGCAGAATCGGACAGGGCAACTATGGCTACACCTTC
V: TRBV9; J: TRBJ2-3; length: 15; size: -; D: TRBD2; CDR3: CASSVLAGGTDTQYF; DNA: TGTGCCAGCAGCGTTCTAGCGGGGGGCACAGATACGCAGTATTTT
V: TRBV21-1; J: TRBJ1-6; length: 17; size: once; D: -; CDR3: CASSKAGTGSYNSPLHF; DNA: TGTGCCAGCAGCAAAGCCGGGACAGGGAGCTATAATTCACCCCTCCACTTT
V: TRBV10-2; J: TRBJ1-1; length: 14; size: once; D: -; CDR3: CATTEGVGTAEAFF; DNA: TGCGCCACCACCGAAGGGGTTGGTACGGCTGAAGCTTTCTTT
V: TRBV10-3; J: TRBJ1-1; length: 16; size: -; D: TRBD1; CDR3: CAIRERTGSRNTEAFF; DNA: TGTGCCATCAGAGAAAGGACAGGGTCGCGTAACACTGAAGCTTTCTTT
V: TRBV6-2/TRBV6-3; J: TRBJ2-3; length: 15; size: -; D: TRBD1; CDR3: CASSTQGEFTDTQYF; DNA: TGTGCCAGCAGTACCCAGGGGGAGTTCACAGATACGCAGTATTTT
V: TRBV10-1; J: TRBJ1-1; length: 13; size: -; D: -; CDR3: CASRETPNTEAFF; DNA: TGCGCCAGCAGAGAGACACCGAACACTGAAGCTTTCTTT